The 3 T cell receptor beta chains presented below share a single source sample, sequenced in a study of blood T cell repertoires in COVID-19. The repertoire was sequenced with immunoSEQ multiplex PCR; TCRdb's copy has only in-frame clones and lacks some. Found here are hundreds of thousands of clones, around 87% of them singletons; the top ten hold about 2.3%. The sample taken for sequencing was peripheral blood. The receptors derive from a woman aged 60-75 years with COVID-19, enrolled during active disease.

The CDR3 spells CASSLLAGGPDTQYF. The CDR3, as DNA: TGTGCCAGTAGTTTACTAGCGGGGGGGCCAGATACGCAGTATTTT. The J gene is TRBJ2-3, the V gene TRBV19, with 13 bases matching TRBD2. CDR3 length: 15 amino acids. V dropped 5 bases and J dropped 4; count of bases not matched to a gene: 3. Per germline, CDR1 LNHDA and CDR2 SQIVND (reference sequence).

The chain combines TRBV9 with TRBJ1-2, with TRBD1 identical over 10 bases. The CDR3 loop spans 15 amino acids. With V trimmed by 0 bases and J by 7 bases, 6 bases remained unmatched. Germline lookup yields CDR1 SGDLS and CDR2 YYNGEE. The CDR3 sequence is CASSVVGTGEAGYTF. As DNA, the CDR3 is TGTGCCAGCAGCGTAGTGGGGACAGGGGAAGCTGGCTACACCTTC. The full variable domain, with the rest looked up from reference TRBV9 and TRBJ1-2, is DSGVTQTPKHLITATGQRVTLRCSPRSGDLSVYWYQQSLDQGLQFLIQYYNGEERAKGNILERFSAQQFPDLHSELNLSSLELGDSALYFCASSVVGTGEAGYTFGSGTRLTVV.

The gene calls are TRBV3-1 (or the pseudogene TRBV3-2) and TRBJ2-2, with D possibly TRBD1 on 5 matching bases. The germline V gene has CDR1 LGHDT and CDR2 YNNKEL (reference sequence). V was clipped by 4 bases and J by 4 bases, with 16 bases between them. The CDR3 is 16 amino acids. CDR3 DNA sequence: TGTGCCAGCAGCCCTCAAGGGGTGGCGGCCACCGGGGAGCTGTTTTTT. It yields the protein CASSPQGVAATGELFF.